The clone carrying this T cell receptor (beta chain) has just one count. This entry comes from a study of blood T cell repertoires in COVID-19. Study-wide context: The United States, Italy and Spain supplied acute and convalescent COVID-19 samples. From T cells, B-cell-depleted T cells, or PBMCs came the material, which was cDNA or gDNA.

The CDR3 is 17 residues long. In germline, CDR1 is ENHRY, CDR2 SYGVKD. V dropped 5 bases and J dropped 4; count of bases not matched to a gene: 14. Per the study methods: Reference gene primer amplification yielded estimated nucleated cell counts. Sequencing used immunoSEQ multiplex PCR; TCRdb keeps in-frame clones, though not all of them. That table supplies the V and J calls and clone size; D and trimming were determined from the DNA. The sample holds over 80,000 clones; around 87% are singletons and the top ten take 15% to 20%. This chain joins TRBV10-3 and TRBJ2-7; TRBD1 matches at 10 bases. The sequenced material came from peripheral blood. This TCR came from a human donor in a cohort sampled during active COVID-19. The CDR3 coding sequence is TGTGCCATCAGTCGAGGAGGCCGAGACAGGGGGCTGTACGAGCAGTACTTC. Translation: CAISRGGRDRGLYEQYF.